Below are 14 T cell receptor beta chains sequenced from a single sample in a study of T cells in Graves' hyperthyroidism and ophthalmopathy. RNA transcripts were the template for amplifying TCR beta CDR3 regions. The HTBI primer set drove a first-round RT-PCR of the TCR CDR3. MiXCR, applied by TCRdb to the multiplex PCR reads, yields one record per CDR3 protein. Seen here are around 380,000 distinct CDR3 sequences, roughly 13% observed once, and the top ten hold less than 25%. What was sequenced was blood. The receptors stem from a man aged 30 to 45 with Graves' hyperthyroidism that later progressed to Graves' ophthalmopathy.

This clonotype was observed many times. The rearrangement joins TRBV11-2 to TRBJ2-7; D is perhaps TRBD2 (5 bases). Germline V gene lookup returns CDR1 SGHAT and CDR2 FQNNGV. The CDR3 has 11 residues. Trimming took off 4 bases at V and 5 bases at J, with 6 bases between the two ends. CDR3 bases: TGTGCCAGCAGCTGGGGAGACGAGCAGTACTTC. It specifies CASSWGDEQYF.

Only a few counts were recorded for this clonotype. The DNA of the CDR3 is TGTGCCAGCAGTTTTGCCAAGAATGAGCAGTTCTTC. Protein sequence: CASSFAKNEQFF. The J gene is TRBJ2-1, the V gene TRBV12-3 or TRBV12-4; D gene ambiguous. V gave up 3 bases and J gave up 7 bases, with 7 bases separating them. The CDR3 covers 12 residues.

In the case of this clonotype: This is likely an artifact of a read error, given a far larger clone one base away. V is TRBV28 and J is TRBJ2-5; TRBD2 aligns across 7 bases. CDR3 length: 13 amino acids. Germline assignment: CDR1 MDHEN and CDR2 SYDVKM. Trimming cost V 6 bases and J 9 bases; bases outside gene matches: 10. The CDR3 sequence is CASSYRGGEAQYF. The CDR3 nucleotides read TGTGCCAGCAGCTACCGGGGAGGGGAGGCCCAGTACTTC.

This clonotype was detected only a few times. J is TRBJ1-6 and V is TRBV20-1; 11 nucleotides match TRBD1. The CDR3 length is 19 residues. CDR1 DFQATT and CDR2 SNEGSKA come from the germline V gene (reference sequence). With V trimmed by 4 bases and J by 6 bases, 17 bases remained unmatched. The CDR3 region has the DNA TGCAGTGCTATACCGCCGAGGACAGGGGGCCGTCCGAGTAATTCACCCCTCCACTTT. As protein: CSAIPPRTGGRPSNSPLHF.

V and J are TRBV7-2 and TRBJ2-2, with TRBD1 as a possible D gene (6 bases). V was pared by 1 base and J by 0 bases, with 15 bases between. The CDR3 loop spans 18 amino acids. CDR1 is SGHTA and CDR2 is FQGNSA in the germline V gene. CDR3 amino acids: CASSLVGVGAANTGELFF. The CDR3 DNA sequence: TGTGCCAGCAGCTTAGTTGGGGTGGGGGCCGCGAACACCGGGGAGCTGTTTTTT.

This clonotype was observed many times. The chain is built from TRBV24-1 and TRBJ1-5, with 9 bases identical to TRBD1. The trim removed 4 bases at V and 3 bases at J, leaving 6 bases unmatched. CDR1 and CDR2 from the germline V gene are KGHDR and SFDVKD. CDR3 length: 16 amino acids. The CDR3 loop is CATSDAGTGSNQPQHF. CDR3 coding DNA: TGTGCCACCAGTGACGCCGGGACAGGGTCCAATCAGCCCCAGCATTTT.

This clonotype was counted a few times. J is TRBJ1-6 and V is TRBV27; D is unresolved. Trimming cost V 3 bases and J 9 bases, with 12 bases left between them. The CDR3 is 14 residues long. Per the germline V gene, CDR1 is MNHEY and CDR2 is SMNVEV (reference sequence). Here the CDR3 DNA reads TGTGCCAGCAGTTTGTGGGAGGGTAGTTCACCCCTCCACTTT. It yields the protein CASSLWEGSSPLHF.

This clonotype was seen many times. The CDR3 protein is CASSPDRGADTQYF. The CDR3 DNA sequence: TGTGCCAGCAGCCCGGACAGGGGTGCAGATACGCAGTATTTT. This sequence joins TRBV7-3 and TRBJ2-3; 9 bases map to TRBD1. Germline V gene data show CDR1 as SGHTA and CDR2 as FQGTGA. The V and J ends lost 5 bases and 4 bases, in that order; junction bases with no gene match: 4. The CDR3 totals 14 residues.

This clonotype was picked up a small number of times. J is TRBJ1-1 and V is TRBV6-1; TRBD1 matches 7 bases. The CDR3 spans 18 residues. The germline V gene has CDR1 MNHNS and CDR2 SASEGT. Trimming took 6 bases from V and 0 from J; bases not matched to a gene: 16. The CDR3 region has the DNA TGTGCCAGCAGCCCACAGACAGGGTACCGTTCAGTGAACACTGAAGCTTTCTTT. It is translated as CASSPQTGYRSVNTEAFF.

This clonotype came up a few times. The chain combines TRBV28 with TRBJ1-4; D unresolved. The V and J ends lost 6 bases and 13 bases respectively, with 12 bases between them. CDR1 is MDHEN and CDR2 is SYDVKM in the germline V gene. The CDR3 runs to 11 residues. The CDR3 DNA sequence: TGTGCCAGCAGATCGGGAAGGTTACTGTTTTTT. Residues: CASRSGRLLFF.

The sample holds many counts of this clonotype. The chain recombines TRBV2 with TRBJ2-2, with D hard to call. V shed 7 bases and J shed 5 bases, with 11 bases lying between them. The length of the CDR3 is 13 residues. Germline V gives CDR1 SNHLY, CDR2 FYNNEI. CDR3 bases: TGTGCCAGCACCGACTTCACTACCGGGGAGCTGTTTTTT. Protein product: CASTDFTTGELFF.

The chain couples TRBV6-1 to TRBJ1-2; the D gene is possibly TRBD1 (5 bases). This CDR3 spans 13 amino acids. V lost 6 bases and J lost 2, with 10 bases in between. The germline CDR1 and CDR2 sequences are MNHNS and SASEGT. The CDR3 protein is CASRLGGNYGYTF. As DNA, the CDR3 is TGTGCCAGCAGATTGGGGGGGAACTATGGCTACACCTTC.

The chain employs TRBV11-2 and TRBJ2-7; a possible D gene is TRBD2 (7 bases). The CDR3 is 15 amino acids. Germline V gene lookup returns CDR1 SGHAT and CDR2 FQNNGV. The V and J ends lost 2 bases and 0 bases respectively, with 11 bases between them. CDR3 in amino acids: CASSLWGGTSYEQYF. As DNA, the CDR3 is TGTGCCAGCAGCTTATGGGGGGGCACCTCCTACGAGCAGTACTTC.

This chain connects TRBV12-3 or TRBV12-4 to TRBJ2-1; the match to TRBD2 covers 8 bases. V was clipped by 1 base and J by 4 bases; unmatched bases: 3. The CDR3 contains 15 residues. CDR3 in amino acids: CASSLGSSGYNEQFF. The CDR3 DNA sequence: TGTGCCAGCAGTTTAGGGTCTAGCGGGTACAATGAGCAGTTCTTC.